The present TCR beta chain was sequenced within a study of blood T cell repertoires in COVID-19. About the research overall: Samples taken during acute and convalescent COVID-19 were collected in the United States, Italy and Spain.

The CDR3 consists of 17 residues. From germline, CDR1 is SEHNR and CDR2 FQNEAQ (reference sequence). V dropped 5 bases and J dropped 2; count of bases not matched to a gene: 8. How the authors handled the data: Amplifying reference gene primers gave estimates of nucleated cell counts. The assay was immunoSEQ multiplex PCR, and TCRdb's table has in-frame clones only and misses some. V and J calls and clone size are as listed in that table; D and trimming were resolved from the DNA. The table shows around 260,000 clones, with about 87% occurring only once. Enrolment of Seattle patients took place during active infection, and they were followed longitudinally.

Sequencing was done on a sample of peripheral blood. This sequence joins TRBV7-9 and TRBJ2-2, with 10 bases lining up with TRBD2. The clonotype comes from a woman aged 55-69 years with COVID-19, enrolled during active disease. CDR3 sequence: CASSLSGRFGNTGELFF. The CDR3 bases are TGTGCCAGCAGCCTTAGCGGGAGGTTCGGTAACACCGGGGAGCTGTTTTTT.